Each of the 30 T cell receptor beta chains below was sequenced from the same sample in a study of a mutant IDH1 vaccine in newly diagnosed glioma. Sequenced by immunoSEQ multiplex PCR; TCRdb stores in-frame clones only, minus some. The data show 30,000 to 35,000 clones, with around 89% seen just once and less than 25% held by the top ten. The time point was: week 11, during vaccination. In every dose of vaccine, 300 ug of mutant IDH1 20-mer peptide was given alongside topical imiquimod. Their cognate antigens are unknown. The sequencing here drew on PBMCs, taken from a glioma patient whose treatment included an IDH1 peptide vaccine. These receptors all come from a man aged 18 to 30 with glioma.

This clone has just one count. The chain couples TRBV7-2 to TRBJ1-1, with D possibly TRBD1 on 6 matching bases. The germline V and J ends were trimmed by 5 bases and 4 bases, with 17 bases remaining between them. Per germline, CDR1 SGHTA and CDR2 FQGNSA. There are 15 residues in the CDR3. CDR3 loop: CASSPEGGRVTEAFF. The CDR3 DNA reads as TGTGCCAGCAGCCCCGAGGGGGGGAGAGTCACTGAAGCTTTCTTT.

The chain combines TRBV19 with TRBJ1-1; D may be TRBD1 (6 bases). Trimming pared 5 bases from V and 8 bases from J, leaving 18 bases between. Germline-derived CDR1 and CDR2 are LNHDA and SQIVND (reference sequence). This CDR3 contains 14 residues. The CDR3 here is CASSVSYRVGEAFF. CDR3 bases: TGTGCCAGTAGTGTCAGCTACAGGGTCGGAGAAGCTTTCTTT.

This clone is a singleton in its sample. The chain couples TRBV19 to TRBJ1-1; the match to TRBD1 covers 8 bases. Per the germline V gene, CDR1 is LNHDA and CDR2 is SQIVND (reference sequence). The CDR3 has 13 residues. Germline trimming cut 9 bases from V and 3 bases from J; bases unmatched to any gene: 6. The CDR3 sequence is CASCRGPYTEAFF. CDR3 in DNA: TGTGCCAGCTGCAGGGGGCCGTACACTGAAGCTTTCTTT. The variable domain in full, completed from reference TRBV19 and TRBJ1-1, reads DGGITQSPKYLFRKEGQNVTLSCEQNLNHDAMYWYRQDPGQGLRLIYYSQIVNDFQKGDIAEGYSVSREKKESFPLTVTSAQKNPTAFYLCASCRGPYTEAFFGQGTRLTVV.

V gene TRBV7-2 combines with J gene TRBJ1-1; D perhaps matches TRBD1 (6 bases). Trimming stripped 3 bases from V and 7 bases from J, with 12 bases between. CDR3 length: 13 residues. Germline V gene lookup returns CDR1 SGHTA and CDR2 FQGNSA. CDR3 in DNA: TGTGCCAGCAGCTTGATCACAGGGAATGAAGCTTTCTTT. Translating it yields CASSLITGNEAFF.

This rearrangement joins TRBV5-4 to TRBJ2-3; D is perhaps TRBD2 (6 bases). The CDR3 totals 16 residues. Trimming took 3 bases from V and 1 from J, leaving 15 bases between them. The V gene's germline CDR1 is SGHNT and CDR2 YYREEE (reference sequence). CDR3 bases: TGTGCCAGCAGCTCCGGCGGGATGGGGGGCACAGATACGCAGTATTTT. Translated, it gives CASSSGGMGGTDTQYF.

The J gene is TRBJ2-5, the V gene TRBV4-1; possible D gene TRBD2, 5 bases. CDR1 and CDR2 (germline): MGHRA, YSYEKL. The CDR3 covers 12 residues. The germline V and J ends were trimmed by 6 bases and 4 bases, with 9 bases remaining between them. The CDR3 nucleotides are TGCGCCAGCAGTTACGAGGGAGAGACCCAGTACTTC. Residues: CASSYEGETQYF.

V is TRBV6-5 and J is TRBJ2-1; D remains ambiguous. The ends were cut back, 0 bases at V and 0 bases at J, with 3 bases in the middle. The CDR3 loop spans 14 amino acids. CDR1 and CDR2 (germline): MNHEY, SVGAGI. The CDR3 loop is CASSYSGSYNEQFF. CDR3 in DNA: TGTGCCAGCAGTTACTCTGGCTCCTACAATGAGCAGTTCTTC.

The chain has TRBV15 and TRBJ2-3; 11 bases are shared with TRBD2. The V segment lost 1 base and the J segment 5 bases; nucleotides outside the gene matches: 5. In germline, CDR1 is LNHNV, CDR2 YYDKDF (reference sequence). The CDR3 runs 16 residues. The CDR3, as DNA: TGTGCCACCAGCAGAGTACTAGCGGGAGAGGGAGATACGCAGTATTTT. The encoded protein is CATSRVLAGEGDTQYF. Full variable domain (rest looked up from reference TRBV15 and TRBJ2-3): DAMVIQNPRYQVTQFGKPVTLSCSQTLNHNVMYWYQQKSSQAPKLLFHYYDKDFNNEADTPDNFQSRRPNTSFCFLDIRSPGLGDTAMYLCATSRVLAGEGDTQYFGPGTRLTVL.

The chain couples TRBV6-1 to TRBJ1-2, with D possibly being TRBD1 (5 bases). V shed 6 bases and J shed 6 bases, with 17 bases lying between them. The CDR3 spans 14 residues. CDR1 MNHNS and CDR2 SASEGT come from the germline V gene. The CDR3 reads CASSTGTRRDGYTF. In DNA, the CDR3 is TGTGCCAGCAGCACCGGGACGCGGAGGGATGGCTACACCTTC.

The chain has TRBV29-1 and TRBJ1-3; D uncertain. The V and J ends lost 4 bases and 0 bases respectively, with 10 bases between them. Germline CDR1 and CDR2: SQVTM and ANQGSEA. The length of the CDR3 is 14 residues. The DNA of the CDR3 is TGCAGCGTTGGAGGGCTCCTCTCTGGAAACACCATATATTTT. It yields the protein CSVGGLLSGNTIYF.

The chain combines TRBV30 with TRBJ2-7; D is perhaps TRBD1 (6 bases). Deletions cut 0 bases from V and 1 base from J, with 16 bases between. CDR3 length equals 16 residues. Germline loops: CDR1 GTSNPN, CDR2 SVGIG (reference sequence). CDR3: CAWSVGLGAGSYEQYF. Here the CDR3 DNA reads TGTGCCTGGAGTGTAGGTCTGGGGGCAGGTTCCTACGAGCAGTACTTC.

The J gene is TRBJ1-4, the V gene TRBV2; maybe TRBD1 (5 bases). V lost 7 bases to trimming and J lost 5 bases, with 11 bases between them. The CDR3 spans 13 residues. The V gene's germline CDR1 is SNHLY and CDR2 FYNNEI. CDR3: CASMGGGNEKLFF. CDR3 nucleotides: TGTGCCAGCATGGGGGGAGGCAATGAAAAACTGTTTTTT.

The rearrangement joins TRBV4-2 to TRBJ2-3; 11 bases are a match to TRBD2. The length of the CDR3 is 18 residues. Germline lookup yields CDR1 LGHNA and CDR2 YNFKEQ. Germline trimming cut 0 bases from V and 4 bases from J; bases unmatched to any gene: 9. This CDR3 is CASSQDPPLAGDPDTQYF. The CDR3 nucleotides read TGTGCCAGCAGCCAAGATCCCCCACTAGCGGGAGATCCAGATACGCAGTATTTT.

The CDR3 nucleotides read TGTGCCAGCAGTGAAATCAGGACAGGCTATGGCTACACCTTC. Its translation is CASSEIRTGYGYTF. V gene TRBV6-1 combines with J gene TRBJ1-2, with 7 nucleotides matching TRBD1. The length of the CDR3 is 14 residues. CDR1 is MNHNS and CDR2 is SASEGT in the germline V gene. The ends lost 2 bases at V and 4 bases at J; junction bases unmatched: 4.

This CDR3 reads CASSEGNTNSPLHF. Written as DNA, the CDR3 is TGCGCCAGCAGTGAAGGGAACACAAATTCACCCCTCCACTTT. This chain uses TRBV10-2 with TRBJ1-6; D gene unclear. Trimming stripped 3 bases from V and 7 bases from J, with 10 bases between. Germline V gives CDR1 WSHSY, CDR2 SAAADI. This CDR3 comprises 14 residues.

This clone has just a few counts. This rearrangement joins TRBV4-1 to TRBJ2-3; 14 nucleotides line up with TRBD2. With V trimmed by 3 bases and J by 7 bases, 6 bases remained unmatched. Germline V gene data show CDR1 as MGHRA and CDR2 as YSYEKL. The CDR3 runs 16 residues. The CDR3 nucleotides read TGCGCCAGCAGCCAGTGGACTAGCGGGAGGATGAATACGCAGTATTTT. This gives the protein CASSQWTSGRMNTQYF.

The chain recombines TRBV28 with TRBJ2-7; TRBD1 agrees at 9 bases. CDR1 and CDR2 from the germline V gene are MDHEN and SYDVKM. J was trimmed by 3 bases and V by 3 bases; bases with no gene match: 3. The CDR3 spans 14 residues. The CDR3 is CASSFQDRGYEQYF. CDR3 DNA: TGTGCCAGCAGTTTCCAGGACAGGGGCTACGAGCAGTACTTC.

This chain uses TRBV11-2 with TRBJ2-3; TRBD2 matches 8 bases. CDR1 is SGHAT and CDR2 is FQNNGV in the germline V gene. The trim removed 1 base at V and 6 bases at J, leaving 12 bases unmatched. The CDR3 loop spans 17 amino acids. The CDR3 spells CASSLAGREAPADTQYF. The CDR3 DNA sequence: TGTGCCAGCAGCTTAGCAGGGCGGGAGGCCCCGGCGGATACGCAGTATTTT.

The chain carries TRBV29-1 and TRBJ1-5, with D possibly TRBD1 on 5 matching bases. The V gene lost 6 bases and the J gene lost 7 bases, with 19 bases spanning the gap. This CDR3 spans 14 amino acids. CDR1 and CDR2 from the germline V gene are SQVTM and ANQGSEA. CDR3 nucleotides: TGCAGCGTGGGGGGTGTCGGGGTCAACCAGCCCCAGCATTTT. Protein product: CSVGGVGVNQPQHF.

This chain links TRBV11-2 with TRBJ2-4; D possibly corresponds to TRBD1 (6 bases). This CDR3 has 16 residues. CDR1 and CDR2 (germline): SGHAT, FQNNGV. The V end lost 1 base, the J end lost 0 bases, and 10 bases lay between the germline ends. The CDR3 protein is CASSLGEGVAKNIQYF. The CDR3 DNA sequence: TGTGCCAGCAGCTTAGGAGAGGGGGTAGCCAAAAACATTCAGTACTTC.

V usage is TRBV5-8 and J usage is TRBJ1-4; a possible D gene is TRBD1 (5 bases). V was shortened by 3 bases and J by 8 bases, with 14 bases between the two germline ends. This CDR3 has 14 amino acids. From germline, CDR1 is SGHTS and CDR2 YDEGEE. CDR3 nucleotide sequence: TGTGCCAGCAGCTCATGGGGGAATCGCGAAAAACTGTTTTTT. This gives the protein CASSSWGNREKLFF.

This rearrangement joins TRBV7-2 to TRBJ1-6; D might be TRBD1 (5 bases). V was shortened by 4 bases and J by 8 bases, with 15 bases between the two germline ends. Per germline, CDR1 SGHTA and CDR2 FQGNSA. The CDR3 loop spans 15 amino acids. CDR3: CASSSSGPGDSPLHF. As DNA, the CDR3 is TGTGCCAGCAGCTCGTCGGGACCGGGGGATTCACCCCTCCACTTT.

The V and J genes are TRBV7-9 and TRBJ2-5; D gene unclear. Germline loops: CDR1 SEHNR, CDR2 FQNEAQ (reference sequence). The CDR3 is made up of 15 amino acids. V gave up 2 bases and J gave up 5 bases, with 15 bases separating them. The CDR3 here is CASSLFVFTGETQYF. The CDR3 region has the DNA TGTGCCAGCAGCTTATTCGTATTCACGGGCGAGACCCAGTACTTC.

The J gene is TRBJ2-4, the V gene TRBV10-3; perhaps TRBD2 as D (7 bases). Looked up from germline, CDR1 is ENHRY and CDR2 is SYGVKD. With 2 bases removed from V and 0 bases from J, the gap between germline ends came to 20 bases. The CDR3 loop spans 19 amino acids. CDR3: CAISEENEGGDLAKNIQYF. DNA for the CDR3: TGTGCCATCAGTGAGGAGAATGAGGGGGGGGACCTAGCCAAAAACATTCAGTACTTC.

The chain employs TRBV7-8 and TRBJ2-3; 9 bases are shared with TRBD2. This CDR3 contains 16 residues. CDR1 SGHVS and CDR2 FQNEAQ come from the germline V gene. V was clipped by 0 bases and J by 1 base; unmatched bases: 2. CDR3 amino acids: CASSLAVAGGTDTQYF. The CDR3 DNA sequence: TGTGCCAGCAGCTTAGCCGTAGCGGGAGGCACAGATACGCAGTATTTT.

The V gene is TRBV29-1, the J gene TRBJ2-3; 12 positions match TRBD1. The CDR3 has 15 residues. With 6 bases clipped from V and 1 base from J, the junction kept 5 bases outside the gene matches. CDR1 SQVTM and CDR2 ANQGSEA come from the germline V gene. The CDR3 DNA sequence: TGCAGCGTATCCGGGACAGGGGGCGGCACAGATACGCAGTATTTT. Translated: CSVSGTGGGTDTQYF.

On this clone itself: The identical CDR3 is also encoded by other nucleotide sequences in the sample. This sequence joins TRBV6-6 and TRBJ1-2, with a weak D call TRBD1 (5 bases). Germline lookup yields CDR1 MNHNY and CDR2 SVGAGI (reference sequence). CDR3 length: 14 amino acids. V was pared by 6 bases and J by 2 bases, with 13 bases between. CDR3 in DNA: TGTGCCAGCAGCTACAGCGGGGGGAACTATGGCTACACCTTC. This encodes CASSYSGGNYGYTF.

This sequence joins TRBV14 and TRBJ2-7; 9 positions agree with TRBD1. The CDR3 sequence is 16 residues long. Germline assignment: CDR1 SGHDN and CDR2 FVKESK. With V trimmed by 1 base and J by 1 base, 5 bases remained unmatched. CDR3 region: CASSQGVGTGSYEQYF. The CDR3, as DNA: TGTGCCAGCAGCCAAGGGGTCGGGACAGGGTCCTACGAGCAGTACTTC.

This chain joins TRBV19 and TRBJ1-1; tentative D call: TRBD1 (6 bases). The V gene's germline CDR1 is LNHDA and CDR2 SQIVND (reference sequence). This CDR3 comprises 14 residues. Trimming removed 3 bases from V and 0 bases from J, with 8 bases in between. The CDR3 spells CASSMGHLNTEAFF. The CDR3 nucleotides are TGTGCCAGTAGTATGGGACACCTGAACACTGAAGCTTTCTTT.

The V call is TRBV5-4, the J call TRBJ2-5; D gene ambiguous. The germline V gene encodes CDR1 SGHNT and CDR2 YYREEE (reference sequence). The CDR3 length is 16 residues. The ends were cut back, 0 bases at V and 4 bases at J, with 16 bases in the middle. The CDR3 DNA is TGTGCCAGCAGCTTGGCGGGTACGAGGATGGTAGAGACCCAGTACTTC. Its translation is CASSLAGTRMVETQYF.